Reported below is one T cell receptor beta chain. The data originate from a study of CD8+ T cells in alopecia areata. Sample treatment: oral pan-JAK inhibitor, 5-10 mg twice daily. RNA was isolated and reverse transcribed to cDNA, the sequencing template. Libraries were prepared by immunoSEQ multiplex PCR; TCRdb keeps only in-frame clonotypes and omits some of them. The repertoire holds 110,000 or so clones, with approximately 59% as singletons. CDR1 and CDR2 from the germline V gene are MGHRA and YSYEKL. The V and J ends lost 1 base and 4 bases respectively, with 14 bases between them. The CDR3 spans 16 residues.

Sequences were derived from CD8+ T cells sorted from blood, sampled at week 4, from a patient treated with tofacitinib. The chain carries TRBV4-1 and TRBJ2-1; possible D gene TRBD1, 5 bases. The sequence was obtained from a human donor with alopecia areata. For the CDR3, the DNA is TGCGCCAGCAGCCAAGGTCAATTAGACAGTTACAATGAGCAGTTCTTC. Translating it yields CASSQGQLDSYNEQFF.